Listed here is a single TCR beta chain. V was trimmed by 6 bases and J by 2 bases, leaving 14 bases between them. The CDR3 has 14 residues. Germline V CDR1 and CDR2: SGHAT, FQNNGV. This entry is derived from a study of blood T cell repertoires in COVID-19. Study as a whole: Acute and convalescent COVID-19 samples came from the United States, Italy and Spain. In each case, the material was cDNA or gDNA derived from T cells, B-cell-depleted T cells, or PBMCs.

This table comes from immunoSEQ multiplex PCR, and its TCRdb copy is limited to in-frame clones, with some not included. Found here are some 300,000 clones, about nine tenths of them singletons; the top ten hold about 6%. Seattle patients were enrolled during active infection and followed longitudinally. This sequence was found in a woman aged 45-60 years with COVID-19, enrolled during active disease. V usage is TRBV11-2 and J usage is TRBJ2-7, with D uncertain. The sample comprised peripheral blood. CDR3 sequence reads: CASSPWSTPYEQYF. The CDR3 DNA is TGTGCCAGCAGTCCTTGGTCTACCCCCTACGAGCAGTACTTC.